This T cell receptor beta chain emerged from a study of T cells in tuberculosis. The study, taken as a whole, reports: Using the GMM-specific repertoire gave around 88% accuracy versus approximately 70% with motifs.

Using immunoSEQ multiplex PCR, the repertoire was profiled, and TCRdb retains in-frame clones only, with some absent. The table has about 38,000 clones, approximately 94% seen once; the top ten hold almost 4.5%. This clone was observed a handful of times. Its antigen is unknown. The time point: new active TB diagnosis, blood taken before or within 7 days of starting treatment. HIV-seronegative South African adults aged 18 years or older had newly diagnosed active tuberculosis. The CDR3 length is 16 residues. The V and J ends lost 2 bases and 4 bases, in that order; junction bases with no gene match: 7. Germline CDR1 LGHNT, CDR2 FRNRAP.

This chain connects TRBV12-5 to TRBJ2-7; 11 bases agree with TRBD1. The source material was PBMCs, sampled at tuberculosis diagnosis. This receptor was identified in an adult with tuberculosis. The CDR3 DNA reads TGTGCTAGTGGTTTGCGGACAGGGGGCGAGGGGTACGAGCAGTACTTC. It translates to CASGLRTGGEGYEQYF.